The sequence of this T cell receptor (beta chain) was determined in a study of breast tumors, draining lymph nodes, adjacent tissues. Whole-study results and caveats: Data only fit, rather than demonstrated, lymph node origin of most tumor T cells. Tumor TCR diversity was below lymph nodes but above nontumor tissue. The data were judged consistent with most tumor T cells coming from lymph node and expanding in tumor. Luminal-like breast cancer showed significantly greater tumor-nontumor repertoire similarity than basal-like breast cancer did.

In the case of this clonotype: Its antigen is not identified. This may be a read error: a much more frequent sequence differs by one nucleotide.

Breast cancer patients provided tissue from their axillary draining lymph nodes. The CDR3 has 15 amino acids. A single record per CDR3 protein comes from TCRdb applying MiXCR to the multiplex PCR reads. This sample carries 200,000 to 300,000 distinct CDR3 sequences, over 25% of them seen once, and the ten largest clones take under 1.2%. The sequence was collected from a female donor with breast cancer. Some clones in this sample may be carry-over from other donors' samples. This chain joins TRBV12-3 or TRBV12-4 and TRBJ2-2, with TRBD2 matching over 10 bases. Material for sequencing was axillary lymph node tissue. CDR3 nucleotides: TGTGCCGGCAGTTTAGGTCTAGCGGGAGTTGGGGAGCTGTTTTTT. Amino acid sequence: CAGSLGLAGVGELFF.